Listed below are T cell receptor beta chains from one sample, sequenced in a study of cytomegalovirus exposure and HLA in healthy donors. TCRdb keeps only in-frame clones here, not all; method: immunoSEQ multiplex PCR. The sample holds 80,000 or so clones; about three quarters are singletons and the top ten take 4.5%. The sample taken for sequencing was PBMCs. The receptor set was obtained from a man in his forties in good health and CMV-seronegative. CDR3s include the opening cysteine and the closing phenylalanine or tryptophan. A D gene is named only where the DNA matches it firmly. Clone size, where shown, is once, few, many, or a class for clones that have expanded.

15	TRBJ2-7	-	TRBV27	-	TGTGCCAGCAGTTTAATAGGGACTTCCCCCTACGAGCAGTACTTC	CASSLIGTSPYEQYF
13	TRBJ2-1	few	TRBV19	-	TGTGCCTGCCAAAGCCGGTCCGTCGATGAGCAGTTCTTC	CACQSRSVDEQFF
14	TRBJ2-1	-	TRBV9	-	TGTGCCAGCAGCGTAGGGGGGGGCCGCAATGAGCAGTTCTTC	CASSVGGGRNEQFF
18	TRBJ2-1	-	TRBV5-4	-	TGTGCCAGCAGCACAATCGCCGTGGGCTCAAGCTCCTACAATGAGCAGTTCTTC	CASSTIAVGSSSYNEQFF
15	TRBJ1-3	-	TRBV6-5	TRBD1	TGTGCCAGCAGTTACTCAGGGGGCACTGGAAACACCATATATTTT	CASSYSGGTGNTIYF
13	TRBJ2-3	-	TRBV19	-	TGTGCCAGTAGGGCCAAGGGGTCAGATACGCAGTATTTT	CASRAKGSDTQYF
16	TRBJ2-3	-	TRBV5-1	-	TGCGCCAGCAGCTTGTCGACTGGTCTTTCCGGAGATACGCAGTATTTT	CASSLSTGLSGDTQYF
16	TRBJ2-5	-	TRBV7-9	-	TGTGCCAGCAGCTTATTGGTAGCGAGAGAAGGAGAGACCCAGTACTTC	CASSLLVAREGETQYF
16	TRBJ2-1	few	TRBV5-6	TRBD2	TGTGCCAGCAGCGTGGGACTAGCGGGAGGGGGGAATGAGCAGTTCTTC	CASSVGLAGGGNEQFF
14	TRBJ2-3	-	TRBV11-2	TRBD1	TGTGCCAGCGGTAGGGGGCTGGGCACAGATACGCAGTATTTT	CASGRGLGTDTQYF
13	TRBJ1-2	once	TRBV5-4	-	TGTGCCAGCAGCTTGGCCGGAGGGGCCGGCTACACCTTC	CASSLAGGAGYTF
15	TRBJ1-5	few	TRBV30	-	TGTGCCTGGAGTGTAGGGACATTTAACGATCAGCCCCAGCATTTT	CAWSVGTFNDQPQHF
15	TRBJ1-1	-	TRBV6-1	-	TGTGCCAGCAGTGTCGGGGGATCCGCGAACACTGAAGCTTTCTTT	CASSVGGSANTEAFF
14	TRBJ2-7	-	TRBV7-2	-	TGTGCCAGCAGCTTTGGGGGGTCCTCCTACGAGCAGTACTTC	CASSFGGSSYEQYF
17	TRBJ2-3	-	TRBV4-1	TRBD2	TGCGCCAGCAGCCAAGGGGCTAGCGGGAGGGCCTGGGATACGCAGTATTTT	CASSQGASGRAWDTQYF
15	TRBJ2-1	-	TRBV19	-	TGTGCCAGTAGTATTTCCCCCGGCGGGTACAATGAGCAGTTCTTC	CASSISPGGYNEQFF
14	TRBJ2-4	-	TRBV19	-	TGTGCCAGTAGTATTAAGGGGTTTCACAACATTCAGTACTTC	CASSIKGFHNIQYF
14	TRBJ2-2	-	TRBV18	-	TGTGCCAGCTCATCGGAGTATGGCACCGGGGAGCTGTTTTTT	CASSSEYGTGELFF
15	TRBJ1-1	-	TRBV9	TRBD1	TGTGCCAGCAGCTTCGGACAGGGGGCAGGAACTGAAGCTTTCTTT	CASSFGQGAGTEAFF
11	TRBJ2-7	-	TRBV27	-	TGTGCCACCTTTCAGGGCTACGAGCAGTACTTC	CATFQGYEQYF
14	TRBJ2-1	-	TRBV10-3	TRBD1	TGTGCCATCTGGGGGACAGGGATTGGCAATGAGCAGTTCTTC	CAIWGTGIGNEQFF
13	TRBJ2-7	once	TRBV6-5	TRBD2	TGTGCCAGCGGCGCTAGCGGACCCTACGAGCAGTACTTC	CASGASGPYEQYF
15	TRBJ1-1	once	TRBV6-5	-	TGTGCCAGCAGTCCAACAGACAACTGGTCCACTGAAGCTTTCTTT	CASSPTDNWSTEAFF
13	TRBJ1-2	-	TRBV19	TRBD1	TGTGCCAGTAGTATCGACAGGGAGGAAGGCTACACCTTC	CASSIDREEGYTF
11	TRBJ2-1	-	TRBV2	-	TGTGCCTGCCGGGGGTCCCATGAGCAGTTCTTC	CACRGSHEQFF
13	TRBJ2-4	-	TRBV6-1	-	TGTGCCAGCATATGGCGGGCCAAAAACATTCAGTACTTC	CASIWRAKNIQYF
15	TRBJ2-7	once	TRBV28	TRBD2	TGTGCCAGCAGGCCAACGGGACTAGCTATGAACGAGCAGTACTTC	CASRPTGLAMNEQYF
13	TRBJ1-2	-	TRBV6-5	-	TGTGCCAGCAGCCCCGGGACTCGCTATGGCTACACCTTC	CASSPGTRYGYTF
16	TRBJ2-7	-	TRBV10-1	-	TGCGCCAGCAGTGAAATTTATTCGGCAGGGGTAGACGAGCAGTACTTC	CASSEIYSAGVDEQYF
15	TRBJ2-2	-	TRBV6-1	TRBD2	TGTGCCAGCAGTCTACTAGCGGAAAACACCGGGGAGCTGTTTTTT	CASSLLAENTGELFF
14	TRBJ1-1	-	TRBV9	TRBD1	TGTGCCAGCAGCGCCGCCGGGACAGGGGCTGAAGCTTTCTTT	CASSAAGTGAEAFF
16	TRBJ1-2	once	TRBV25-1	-	TGTGCCAGCAGTGACGCCAGCGGGGCGCTTAACTATGGCTACACCTTC	CASSDASGALNYGYTF
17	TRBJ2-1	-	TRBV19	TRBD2	TGTGCCAGTAGTAAAAACGCCGGGACTAGCGGGACTAGTGAGCAGTTCTTC	CASSKNAGTSGTSEQFF
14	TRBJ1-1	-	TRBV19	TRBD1	TGTGCCAGTGCCCGGGACAGGGGGGTAACTGAAGCTTTCTTT	CASARDRGVTEAFF
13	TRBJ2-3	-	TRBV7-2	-	TGTGCCAGCAGACGGGACTTCACAGATACGCAGTATTTT	CASRRDFTDTQYF
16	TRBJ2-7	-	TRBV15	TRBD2	TGTGCCACCAGCAGAGAGGCTAGCGGGAGAATGGGGGAGCAGTACTTC	CATSREASGRMGEQYF
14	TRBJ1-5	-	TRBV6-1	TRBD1	TGTGCCAGCAGGGGACAGGGGGCGGGTCAGCCCCAGCATTTT	CASRGQGAGQPQHF
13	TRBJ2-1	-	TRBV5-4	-	TGTGCCAGCAGCTTGGCCCAAGCGGACGAGCAGTTCTTC	CASSLAQADEQFF
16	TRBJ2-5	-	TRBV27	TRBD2	TGTGCCAGCAGTTTGAGGCTAGCGGGAGTATACGAGACCCAGTACTTC	CASSLRLAGVYETQYF
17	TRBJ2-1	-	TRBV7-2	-	TGTGCCAGCAGCTTAGCACTAGCCCAACGAATCTACAATGAGCAGTTCTTC	CASSLALAQRIYNEQFF
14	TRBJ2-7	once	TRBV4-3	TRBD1	TGCGCCAGCCTCCGGGACAGGCCCTCCTACGAGCAGTACTTC	CASLRDRPSYEQYF
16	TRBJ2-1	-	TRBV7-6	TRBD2	TGTGCCAGCAGCTTAGGTGGGACTAGCGTCTACAATGAGCAGTTCTTC	CASSLGGTSVYNEQFF
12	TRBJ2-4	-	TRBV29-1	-	TGCAGCGTCGGGGACTCCCGTCGCATTCAGTACTTC	CSVGDSRRIQYF
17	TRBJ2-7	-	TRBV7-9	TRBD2	TGTGCCAGCAGCTTATCGTCTAGCGGGATCCCCTCCTACGAGCAGTACTTC	CASSLSSSGIPSYEQYF
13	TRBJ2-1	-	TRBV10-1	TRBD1	TGCGCCAGCAGCCGGACAGGCACGCAAGAGCAGTTCTTC	CASSRTGTQEQFF
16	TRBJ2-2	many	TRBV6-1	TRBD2	TGTGCCAGCAGTGAGAGACTAGCGGGAGTGCTCGGGGAGCTGTTTTTT	CASSERLAGVLGELFF
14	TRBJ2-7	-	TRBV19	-	TGTGCCAGTGACTCGGGAGTCCCCTCCTACGAGCAGTACTTC	CASDSGVPSYEQYF
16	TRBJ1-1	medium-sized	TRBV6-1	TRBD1	TGTGCCAGCAGTGACCCTGACAGGGGCGGGGACACTGAAGCTTTCTTT	CASSDPDRGGDTEAFF
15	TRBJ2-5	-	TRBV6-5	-	TGTGCCAGCAGCGCTAGAGGGGACATCCAAGAGACCCAGTACTTC	CASSARGDIQETQYF
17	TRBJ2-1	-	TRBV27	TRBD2	TGTGCCAGCAGTACAGTCGGACTAGCGGGGAACTACAATGAGCAGTTCTTC	CASSTVGLAGNYNEQFF
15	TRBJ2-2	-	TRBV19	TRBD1	TGTGCCAGTAGTCGCCCCAGGGGGCAGACCGGGGAGCTGTTTTTT	CASSRPRGQTGELFF
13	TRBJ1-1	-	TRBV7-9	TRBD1	TGTGCCAGCAGCACAGAGGGGGCTGGTGAAGCTTTCTTT	CASSTEGAGEAFF
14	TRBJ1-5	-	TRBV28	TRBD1	TGTGCCAGCAGTTGGACAGGCACCAATCAGCCCCAGCATTTT	CASSWTGTNQPQHF
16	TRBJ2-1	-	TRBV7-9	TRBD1	TGTGCCAGCAGCTTCCCGGGACAGGGGGCCAGCAATGAGCAGTTCTTC	CASSFPGQGASNEQFF
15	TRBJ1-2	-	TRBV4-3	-	TGCGCCAGCAGCCAAGACCCCAGTTCTAACTATGGCTACACCTTC	CASSQDPSSNYGYTF
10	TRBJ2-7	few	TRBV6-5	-	TGTGCCAGCGGGCTCTACGAGCAGTACTTC	CASGLYEQYF
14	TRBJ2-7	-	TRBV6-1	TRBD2	TGTGCCAGCAGTGAATTAGCGGGGTCCTACGAGCAGTACTTC	CASSELAGSYEQYF
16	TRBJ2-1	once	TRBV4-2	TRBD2	TGTGCCAGCAGCCAAGAAGGACTAGCGGCCTACAATGAGCAGTTCTTC	CASSQEGLAAYNEQFF
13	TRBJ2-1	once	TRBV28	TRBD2	TGTGCCAGCAGGTTAGCGGGAGTTGAAACAGAGTTCTTC	CASRLAGVETEFF
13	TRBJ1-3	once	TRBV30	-	TGTGCCTGGAGTCTGGCTCAGGGAAACACAATATATTTT	CAWSLAQGNTIYF